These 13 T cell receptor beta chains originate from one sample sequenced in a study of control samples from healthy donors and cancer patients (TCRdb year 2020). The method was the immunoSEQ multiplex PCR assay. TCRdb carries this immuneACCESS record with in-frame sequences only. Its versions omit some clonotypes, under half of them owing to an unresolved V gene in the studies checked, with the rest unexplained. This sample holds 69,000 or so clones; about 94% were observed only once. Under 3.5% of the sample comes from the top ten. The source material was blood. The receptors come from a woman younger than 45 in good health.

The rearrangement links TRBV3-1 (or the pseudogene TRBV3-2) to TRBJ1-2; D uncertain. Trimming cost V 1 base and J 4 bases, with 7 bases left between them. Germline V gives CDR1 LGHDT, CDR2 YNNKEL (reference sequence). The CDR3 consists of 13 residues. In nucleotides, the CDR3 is TGTGCCAGCAGCCAAGGGGAAACCTATGGCTACACCTTC. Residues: CASSQGETYGYTF.

CDR3 coding DNA: TGTGCCAGCAGCCGGAATCTTAGGGGCACTGAAGCTTTCTTT. The encoded protein is CASSRNLRGTEAFF. The chain combines TRBV14 with TRBJ1-1; D perhaps matches TRBD1 (5 bases). This CDR3 contains 14 residues. V dropped 4 bases and J dropped 4 bases, with 13 bases sitting between them. CDR1 and CDR2 (germline): SGHDN, FVKESK.

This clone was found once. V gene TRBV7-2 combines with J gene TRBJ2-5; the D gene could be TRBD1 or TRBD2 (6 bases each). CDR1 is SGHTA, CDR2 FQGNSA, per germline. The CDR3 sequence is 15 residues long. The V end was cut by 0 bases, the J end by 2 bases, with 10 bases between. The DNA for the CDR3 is TGTGCCAGCAGCTTAGCGGGGGGCTTACAAGAGACCCAGTACTTC. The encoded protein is CASSLAGGLQETQYF.

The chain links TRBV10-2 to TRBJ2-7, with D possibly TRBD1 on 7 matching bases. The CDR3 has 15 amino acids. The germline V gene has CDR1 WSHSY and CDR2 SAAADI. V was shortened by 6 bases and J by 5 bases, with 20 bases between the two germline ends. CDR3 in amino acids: CASSADRAGGHEQYV. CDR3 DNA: TGCGCCAGCAGCGCTGACAGGGCCGGGGGTCACGAGCAGTACGTC.

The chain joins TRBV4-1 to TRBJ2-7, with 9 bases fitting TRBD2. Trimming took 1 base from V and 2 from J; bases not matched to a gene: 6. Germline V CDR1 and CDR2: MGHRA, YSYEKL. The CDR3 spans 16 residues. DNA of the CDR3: TGCGCCAGCAGCCAAGTGACGGGACTAGCAGCCTACGAGCAGTACTTC. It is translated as CASSQVTGLAAYEQYF.

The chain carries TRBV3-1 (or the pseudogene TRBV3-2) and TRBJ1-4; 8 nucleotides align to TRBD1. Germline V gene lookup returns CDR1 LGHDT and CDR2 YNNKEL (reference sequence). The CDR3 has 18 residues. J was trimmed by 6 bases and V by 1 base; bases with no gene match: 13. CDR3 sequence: CASSQVDTGGRAYEKLFF. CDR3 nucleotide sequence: TGTGCCAGCAGCCAAGTAGATACAGGGGGGAGAGCTTATGAAAAACTGTTTTTT.

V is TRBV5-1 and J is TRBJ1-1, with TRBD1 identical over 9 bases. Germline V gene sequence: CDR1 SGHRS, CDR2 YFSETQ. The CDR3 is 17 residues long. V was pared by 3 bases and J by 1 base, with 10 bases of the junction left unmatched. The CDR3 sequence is CASSYQGVGQGNTEAFF. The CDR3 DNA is TGCGCCAGCAGCTACCAAGGAGTGGGACAGGGGAACACTGAAGCTTTCTTT.

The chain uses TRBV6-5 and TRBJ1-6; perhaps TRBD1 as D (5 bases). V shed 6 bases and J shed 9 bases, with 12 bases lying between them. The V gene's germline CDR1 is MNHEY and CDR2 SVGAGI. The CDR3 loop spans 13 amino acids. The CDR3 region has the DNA TGTGCCAGCAGCACAGGTAGGGGTTCACCCCTCCACTTT. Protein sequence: CASSTGRGSPLHF.

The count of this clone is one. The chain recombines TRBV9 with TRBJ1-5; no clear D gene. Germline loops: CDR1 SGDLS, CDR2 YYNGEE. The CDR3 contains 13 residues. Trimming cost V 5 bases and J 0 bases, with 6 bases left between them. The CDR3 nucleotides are TGTGCCAGCAGTGGAGATAGCAATCAGCCCCAGCATTTT. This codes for CASSGDSNQPQHF.

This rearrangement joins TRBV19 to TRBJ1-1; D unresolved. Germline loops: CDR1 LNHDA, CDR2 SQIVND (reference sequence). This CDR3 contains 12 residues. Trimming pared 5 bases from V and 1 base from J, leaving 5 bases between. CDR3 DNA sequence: TGTGCCAGTAGTCTGGAGAACACTGAAGCTTTCTTT. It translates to CASSLENTEAFF.

Here the CDR3 DNA reads TGTGCCAGCAGTTTAATTCGGGACCAGGGGGCAGATACGCAGTATTTT. Translated, it gives CASSLIRDQGADTQYF. V and J are TRBV27 and TRBJ2-3; 7 nucleotides match TRBD1. Per the germline V gene, CDR1 is MNHEY and CDR2 is SMNVEV (reference sequence). This CDR3 region has 16 residues. Trimming took 2 bases from V and 4 from J; bases not matched to a gene: 9.

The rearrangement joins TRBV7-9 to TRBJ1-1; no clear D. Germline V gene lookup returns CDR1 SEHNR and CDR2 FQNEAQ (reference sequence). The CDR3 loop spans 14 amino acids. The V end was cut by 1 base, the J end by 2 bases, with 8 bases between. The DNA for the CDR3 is TGTGCCAGCAGCTTAGGTCTATTAAACACTGAAGCTTTCTTT. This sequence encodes CASSLGLLNTEAFF.

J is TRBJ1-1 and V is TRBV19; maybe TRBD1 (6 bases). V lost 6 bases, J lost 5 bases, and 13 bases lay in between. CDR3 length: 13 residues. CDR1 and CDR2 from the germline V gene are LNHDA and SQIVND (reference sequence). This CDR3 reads CASRDRGETEAFF. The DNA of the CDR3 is TGTGCCAGTAGGGACAGAGGGGAGACTGAAGCTTTCTTT. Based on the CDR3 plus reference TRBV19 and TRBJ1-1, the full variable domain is DGGITQSPKYLFRKEGQNVTLSCEQNLNHDAMYWYRQDPGQGLRLIYYSQIVNDFQKGDIAEGYSVSREKKESFPLTVTSAQKNPTAFYLCASRDRGETEAFFGQGTRLTVV.